One T cell receptor (beta chain) is described in this entry. What it binds is unknown. This sample stems from a study of shared clonotypes between healthy human individuals. Study-level information: Used for every donor were three CD4 naive, three CD4 memory, two CD8 naive and one CD8 memory plate. Study observations and caveats: Collection of samples was limited to blood; tissue repertoires likely differ.

This CDR3 is built from 15 residues. The germline V gene has CDR1 SGHTA and CDR2 FQGTGA. The germline V and J ends were trimmed by 4 bases and 3 bases, with 15 bases remaining between them. Libraries were prepared by immunoSEQ multiplex PCR; TCRdb keeps only in-frame clonotypes and omits some of them. The sample consists of about 1.5 million clones, 98% of them appearing once. Healthy adults negative for HIV, lacking recent acute infections or vaccinations, served as donors. The chain employs TRBV7-3 and TRBJ1-1; D not certain. The source is a man aged 30-40 years in good health. Material for sequencing was naive CD4+ T cells sorted from blood. Subset described: CD45RA+ positively selected. This chain's CDR3 is CASSSLTPRDTEAFF. CDR3 nucleotide sequence: TGTGCCAGCAGCTCCCTCACCCCTCGGGACACTGAAGCTTTCTTT.